This T cell receptor beta chain was obtained from a study of blood T cell repertoires in COVID-19. Study-level information: T cells, B-cell-depleted T cells, or PBMCs provided the cDNA or gDNA that served as material.

This clone was observed a handful of times. Original processing methods: Counts of nucleated cells, estimated from reference gene primer amplification, were obtained. This table comes from immunoSEQ multiplex PCR, and its TCRdb copy is limited to in-frame clones, with some not included. The V and J calls and clone size were taken over from that table, and D and trimming were inferred from the DNA. The sample has roughly 150,000 clones, about four fifths seen once. The germline V gene encodes CDR1 SGHTA and CDR2 FQGNSA. The CDR3 extends over 15 amino acids. Losses at the gene ends were 5 bases for V and 0 bases for J; bases not matched to a gene: 3.

The sample consisted of peripheral blood. The sequence derives from a woman over 75 with acute or convalescent COVID-19. V usage is TRBV7-2 and J usage is TRBJ2-7, with TRBD2 identical over 11 bases. CDR3 DNA: TGTGCCAGCAGCCTGACTAGCGGGGCCTCCTACGAGCAGTACTTC. Protein: CASSLTSGASYEQYF.